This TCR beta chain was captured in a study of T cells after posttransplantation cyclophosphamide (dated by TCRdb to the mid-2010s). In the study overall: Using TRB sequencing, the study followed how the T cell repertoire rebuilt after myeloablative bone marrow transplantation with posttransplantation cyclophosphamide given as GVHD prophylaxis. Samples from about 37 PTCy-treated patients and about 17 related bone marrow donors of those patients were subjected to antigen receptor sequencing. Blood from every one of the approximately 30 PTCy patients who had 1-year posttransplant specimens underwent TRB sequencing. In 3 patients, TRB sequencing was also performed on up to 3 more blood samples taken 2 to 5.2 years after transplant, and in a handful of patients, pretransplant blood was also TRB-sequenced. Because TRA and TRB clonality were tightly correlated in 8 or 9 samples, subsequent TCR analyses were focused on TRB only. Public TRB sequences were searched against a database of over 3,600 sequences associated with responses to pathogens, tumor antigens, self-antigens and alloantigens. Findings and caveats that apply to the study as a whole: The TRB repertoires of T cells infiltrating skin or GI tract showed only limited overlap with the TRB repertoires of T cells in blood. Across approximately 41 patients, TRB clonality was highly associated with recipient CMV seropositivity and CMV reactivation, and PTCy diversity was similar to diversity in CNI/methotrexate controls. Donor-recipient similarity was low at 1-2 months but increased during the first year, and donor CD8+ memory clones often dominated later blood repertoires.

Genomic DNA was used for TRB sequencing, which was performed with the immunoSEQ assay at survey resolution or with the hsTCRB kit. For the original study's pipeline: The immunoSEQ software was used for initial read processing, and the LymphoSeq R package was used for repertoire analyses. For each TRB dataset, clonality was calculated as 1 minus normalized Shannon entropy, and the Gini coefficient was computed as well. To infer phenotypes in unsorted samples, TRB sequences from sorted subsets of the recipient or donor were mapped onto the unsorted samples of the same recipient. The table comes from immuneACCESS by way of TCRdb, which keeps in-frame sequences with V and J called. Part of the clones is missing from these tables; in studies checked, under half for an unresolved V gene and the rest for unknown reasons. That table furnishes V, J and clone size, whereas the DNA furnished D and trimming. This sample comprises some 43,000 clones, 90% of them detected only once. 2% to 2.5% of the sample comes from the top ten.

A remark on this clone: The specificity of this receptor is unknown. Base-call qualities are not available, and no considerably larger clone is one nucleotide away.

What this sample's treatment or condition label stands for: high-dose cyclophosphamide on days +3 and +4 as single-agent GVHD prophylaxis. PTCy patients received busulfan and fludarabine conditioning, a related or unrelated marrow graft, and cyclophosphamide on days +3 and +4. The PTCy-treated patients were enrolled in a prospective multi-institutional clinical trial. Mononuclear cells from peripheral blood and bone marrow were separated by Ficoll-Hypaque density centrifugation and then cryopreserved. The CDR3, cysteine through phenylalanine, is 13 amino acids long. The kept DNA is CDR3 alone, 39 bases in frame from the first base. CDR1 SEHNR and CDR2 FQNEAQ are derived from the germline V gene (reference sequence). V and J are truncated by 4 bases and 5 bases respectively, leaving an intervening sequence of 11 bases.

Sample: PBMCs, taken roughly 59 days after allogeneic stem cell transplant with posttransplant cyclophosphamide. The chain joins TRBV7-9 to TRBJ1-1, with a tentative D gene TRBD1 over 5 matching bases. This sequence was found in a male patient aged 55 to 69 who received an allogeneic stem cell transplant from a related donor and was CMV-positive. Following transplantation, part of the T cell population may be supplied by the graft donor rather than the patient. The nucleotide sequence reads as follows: TGTGCCAGCAGCTCACCTGGGGCTACTGAAGCTTTCTTT. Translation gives CASSSPGATEAFF. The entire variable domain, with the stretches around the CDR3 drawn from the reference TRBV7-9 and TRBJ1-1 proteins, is DTGVSQNPRHKITKRGQNVTFRCDPISEHNRLYWYRQTLGQGPEFLTYFQNEAQLEKSRLLSDRFSAERPKGSFSTLEIQRTEQGDSAMYLCASSSPGATEAFFGQGTRLTVV.